This T cell receptor (beta chain) originates from a study of kidney transplant recipient with SARS-CoV-2 infection. Notes on this clonotype: This may be a read error, as it is one base from a much larger clone.

From the reads, TCRdb called clonotypes with MiXCR, one entry per CDR3 protein. The sample records 250,000 or so distinct CDR3 sequences, about 28% being singletons. The CDR3 is 16 residues long. Germline assignment: CDR1 SGDLS and CDR2 YYNGEE. V shed 4 bases, J shed 8 bases, and the junction held 8 bases outside the gene matches. This specimen consisted of a blood sample, obtained at baseline and on day 111 from a kidney transplant recipient. The chain uses TRBV9 and TRBJ2-1, with 14 bases matching TRBD2. The clonotype comes from a male patient aged 25-45 years who had COVID-19 and was a kidney transplant recipient. T cells may partly derive from the graft donor. In DNA form, the CDR3 reads TGTGCCAGCAGCATAGACGTGACTAGCGGGAGGGATGAGCAGTTCTTC. Its translation: CASSIDVTSGRDEQFF.